This paragraph covers one TCR beta chain sequence. Authors' methods: From reference gene primer amplification, estimates of nucleated cell counts were derived. Here immunoSEQ multiplex PCR was the method, and the copy in TCRdb shows in-frame clones only, minus some. The D gene and trimming were derived from the DNA, and the V and J assignments and clone size from that table. The repertoire includes roughly 160,000 clones, around nine tenths of them detected once, and roughly 2% sits in the top ten. This specimen comes from a study of blood T cell repertoires in COVID-19. Study-level information: Samples representing acute and convalescent COVID-19 were sourced from the United States, Italy and Spain. Nucleic acid was either cDNA or gDNA, and it came from T cells, B-cell-depleted T cells, or PBMCs.

What was sequenced was peripheral blood. The sequence derives from a man in his fifties or sixties who had recovered from COVID-19.

The CDR3 DNA sequence: TGCAGCGTCATGGCTGGGCGTAATCAGCCCCAGCATTTT. Its protein product is CSVMAGRNQPQHF. This chain connects TRBV29-1 to TRBJ1-5, with D unresolved. CDR1 and CDR2 (germline): SQVTM, ANQGSEA. The CDR3 totals 13 residues. The V end lost 6 bases, the J end lost 4 bases, and 13 bases lay between the germline ends.